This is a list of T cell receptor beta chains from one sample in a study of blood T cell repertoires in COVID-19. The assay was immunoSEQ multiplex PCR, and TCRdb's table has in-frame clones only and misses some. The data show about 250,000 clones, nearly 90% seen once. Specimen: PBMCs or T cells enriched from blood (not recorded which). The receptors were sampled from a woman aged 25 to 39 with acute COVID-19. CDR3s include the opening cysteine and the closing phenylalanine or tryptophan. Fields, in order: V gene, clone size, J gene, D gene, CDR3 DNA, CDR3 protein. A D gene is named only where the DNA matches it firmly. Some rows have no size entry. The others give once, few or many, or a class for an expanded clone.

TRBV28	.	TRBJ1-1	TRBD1	TGTGCCAGCAGCCCCCCCGACAGGGGATGGGGCACTGAAGCTTTCTTT	CASSPPDRGWGTEAFF
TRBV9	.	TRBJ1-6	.	TGTGCCAGCAGCGCAGATCCCCGTGATTCACCCCTCCACTTT	CASSADPRDSPLHF
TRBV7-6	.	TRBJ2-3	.	TGTGCCAGCAGCTTAGTCTCCCCCACAGATACGCAGTATTTT	CASSLVSPTDTQYF
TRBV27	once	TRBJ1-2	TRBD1	TGTGCCAGGCCCCAGACAGGGAGTGGCTACACCTTC	CARPQTGSGYTF
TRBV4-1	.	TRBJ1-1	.	TGCGCCAGCAGCCACCTATTGAACACTGAAGCTTTCTTT	CASSHLLNTEAFF
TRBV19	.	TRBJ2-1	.	TGTGCCAGTAGTTTAGGTCTGGAGCAGTTCTTC	CASSLGLEQFF
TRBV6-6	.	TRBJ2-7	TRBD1	TGTGCCAGCAGACCGGACAGGGCTGGGCAGTACTTC	CASRPDRAGQYF
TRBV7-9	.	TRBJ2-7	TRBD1	TGTGCCAGCAGCCTACCAAGGACAGGGGCCACCTACGAGCAGTACTTC	CASSLPRTGATYEQYF
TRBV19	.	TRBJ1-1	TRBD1	TGTGCCAGCAAAACAGGGGAGGTGAACACTGAAGCTTTCTTT	CASKTGEVNTEAFF
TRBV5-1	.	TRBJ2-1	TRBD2	TGCGCCAGCAGCAGATCGGGGGAGGGGAATGAGCAGTTCTTC	CASSRSGEGNEQFF
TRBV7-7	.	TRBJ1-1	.	TGTGCCAGCAGCCCCCTGCGAGGCGGTAAGACTGAAGCTTTCTTT	CASSPLRGGKTEAFF
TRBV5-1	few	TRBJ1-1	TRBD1	TGCGCCAGCAGGTTGGGACAGGCTATGAACACTGAAGCTTTCTTT	CASRLGQAMNTEAFF
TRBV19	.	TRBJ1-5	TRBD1	TGTGCCAGTAGTGGATCCCGGACAGGACCTAGCAATCAGCCCCAGCATTTT	CASSGSRTGPSNQPQHF
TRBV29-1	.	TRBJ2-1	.	TGCAGCGTTCCCGGGGGGCCCCAGTTCTTC	CSVPGGPQFF
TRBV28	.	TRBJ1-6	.	TGTGCCAGCACGGAGGGGGGGGCCTGGAATTCACCCCTCCACTTT	CASTEGGAWNSPLHF
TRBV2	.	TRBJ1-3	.	TGTGCCAGCAGTGAAGCCCCCATGGGAGGTTTGGGTGGAAACACCATATATTTT	CASSEAPMGGLGGNTIYF
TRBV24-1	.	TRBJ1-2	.	TGTGCCACCAGTGATTTGGACCGGAGCCTTGGCTACACCTTC	CATSDLDRSLGYTF
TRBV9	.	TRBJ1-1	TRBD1	TGTGCCAGCAGCGCGGGACAGGGCCCCCGGAAGAACACTGAAGCTTTCTTT	CASSAGQGPRKNTEAFF
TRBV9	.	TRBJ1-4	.	TGTGCCAGCAGCGAGTCCCATGGAGGGCTTTATCGTGAAAAACTGTTTTTT	CASSESHGGLYREKLFF
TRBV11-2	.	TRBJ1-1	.	TGTGCCAGCAGCTTGGCCGCCGGGGGCACTGAAGCTTTCTTT	CASSLAAGGTEAFF
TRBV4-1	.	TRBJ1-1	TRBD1	TGCGCCAGCAGCCAACGACAGGGGGAGGTCACTGAAGCTTTCTTT	CASSQRQGEVTEAFF
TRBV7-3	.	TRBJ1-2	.	TGTGCCAGCAGCTCCAGCGGGGGGACGGACTATGGCTACACCTTC	CASSSSGGTDYGYTF
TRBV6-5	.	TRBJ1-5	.	TGTGCCAGCAGTTACAAGGGGCACAATAGCAATCAGCCCCAGCATTTT	CASSYKGHNSNQPQHF
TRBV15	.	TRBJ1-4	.	TGTGCCACCAGCAGAGTGGGCTTGACAGAAACTAATGAAAAACTGTTTTTT	CATSRVGLTETNEKLFF
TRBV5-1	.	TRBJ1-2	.	TGCGCCAGCAGCTTGGACGGGGGGAACTATGGCTACACCTTC	CASSLDGGNYGYTF
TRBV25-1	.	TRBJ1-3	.	TGTGCCAGCAGCTCGACAGCCAGGGGAAACACCATATATTTT	CASSSTARGNTIYF
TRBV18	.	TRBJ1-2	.	TGTGCCAGCTCACCACTAGTCAGGGTTAAGGATGGCTACACCTTC	CASSPLVRVKDGYTF
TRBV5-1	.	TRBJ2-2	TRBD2	TGCGCCAGCAGCAGTTCTAGCGGGGGGGCCGGGGAGCTGTTTTTT	CASSSSSGGAGELFF
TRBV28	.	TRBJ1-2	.	TGTGCCAGCAGTCAGGGATTAGGGGTTGGCTACACCTTC	CASSQGLGVGYTF
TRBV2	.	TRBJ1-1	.	TGTGCCAGCAGTGAACAGGGGATTGGGACTGAAGCTTTCTTT	CASSEQGIGTEAFF
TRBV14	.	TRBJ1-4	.	TGTGCCAGCAGCCTTCGGGGGGGAAAAGCTGGTGAAAAACTGTTTTTT	CASSLRGGKAGEKLFF
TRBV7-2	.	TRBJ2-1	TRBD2	TGTGCCAGCAGGACTAGCGGGGGATACAATGAGCAGTTCTTC	CASRTSGGYNEQFF
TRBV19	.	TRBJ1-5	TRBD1	TGTGCCAGTACCCAACGGACAGGTTGGGGTGGTCAGCCCCAGCATTTT	CASTQRTGWGGQPQHF
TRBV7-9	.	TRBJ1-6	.	TGTGCCAGCAGCTTCGGGGGTTCCTATAATTCACCCCTCCACTTT	CASSFGGSYNSPLHF
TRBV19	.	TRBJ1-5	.	TGTGCCAGTAGCAGGGATCTAGATCAGCCCCAGCATTTT	CASSRDLDQPQHF
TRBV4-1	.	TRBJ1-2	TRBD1	TGCGCCAGCAGCCAATCGGTTCGGGTGGCTGGGACAGTCCACACCTTC	CASSQSVRVAGTVHTF
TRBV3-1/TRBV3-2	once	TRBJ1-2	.	TGTGCCAGCAGCCGGAGCGGAGGGACGTATGGCTACACCTTC	CASSRSGGTYGYTF
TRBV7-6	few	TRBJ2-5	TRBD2	TGTGCCAGCAGCCAGGGACTAGCGGGGGCGGAGACCCAGTACTTC	CASSQGLAGAETQYF
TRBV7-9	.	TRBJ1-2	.	TGTGCCAGCAGCCCACCCATGTGGGTGTGGGCCCTTAACTATGGCTACACCTTC	CASSPPMWVWALNYGYTF
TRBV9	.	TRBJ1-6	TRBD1	TGTGCCAGCAGCGTAGGACAGGGGTTATCACCCCTCCACTTT	CASSVGQGLSPLHF
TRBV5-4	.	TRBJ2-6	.	TGTGCCAGCAGCTTGGAAGACAGATTTCTCTCTGGGGCCAACGTCCTGACTTTC	CASSLEDRFLSGANVLTF
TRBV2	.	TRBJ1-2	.	TGTGCCAGCAGTTTATTCTATGGCTACACCTTC	CASSLFYGYTF
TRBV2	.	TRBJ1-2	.	TGTGCCAGCATGTCGAGTGGGCCAGTATATGGCTACACCTTC	CASMSSGPVYGYTF
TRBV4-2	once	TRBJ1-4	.	TGTGCCAGCAGCCGCTTGACAGAGAATGAAAAACTGTTTTTT	CASSRLTENEKLFF
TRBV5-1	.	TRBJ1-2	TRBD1	TGCGCCAGCAGCTTGTATTCGGCAGGGGGGAATGGCTACACCTTC	CASSLYSAGGNGYTF
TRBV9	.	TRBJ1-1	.	TGTGCCAGCAGCGTAGGACAGCGAAACACTGAAGCTTTCTTT	CASSVGQRNTEAFF
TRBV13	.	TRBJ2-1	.	TGTGCCAGCAGCCTCGGACTTATCTACAATGAGCAGTTCTTC	CASSLGLIYNEQFF
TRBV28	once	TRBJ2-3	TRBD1	TGTGCCAGCAGGTCACCGGGACAGGGGACAGATACGCAGTATTTT	CASRSPGQGTDTQYF
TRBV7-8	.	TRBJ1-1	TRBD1	TGTGCCAGCAGCAACAATAGACCGGGACAGGGGGTTATGGGAGCTTTCTTT	CASSNNRPGQGVMGAFF
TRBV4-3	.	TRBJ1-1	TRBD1	TGCGCCAGCAGCCAAGATCTTGCCGGGACAGGGGCTCTGAACACTGAAGCTTTCTTT	CASSQDLAGTGALNTEAFF
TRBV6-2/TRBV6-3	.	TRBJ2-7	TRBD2	TGTGCCAGCAGTTACTCGATACGGCGGGGGGACTACGAGCAGTACTTC	CASSYSIRRGDYEQYF
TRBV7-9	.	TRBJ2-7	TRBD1	TGTGCCAGCAGCTCCTTTGGACAGGGGAAGATCGAGCAGTACTTC	CASSSFGQGKIEQYF
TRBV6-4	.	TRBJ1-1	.	TGTGCCAGCAGTGTGAACGGGGGTGCGAACACTGAAGCTTTCTTT	CASSVNGGANTEAFF
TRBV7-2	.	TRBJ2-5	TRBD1	TGTGCCAGCAGCTTAGACAGGGGGTACCAAGAGACCCAGTACTTC	CASSLDRGYQETQYF
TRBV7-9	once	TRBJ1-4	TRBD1	TGTGCCAGCAGTTGGAATATTGGACAGGGAGGTGAAAAACTGTTTTTT	CASSWNIGQGGEKLFF